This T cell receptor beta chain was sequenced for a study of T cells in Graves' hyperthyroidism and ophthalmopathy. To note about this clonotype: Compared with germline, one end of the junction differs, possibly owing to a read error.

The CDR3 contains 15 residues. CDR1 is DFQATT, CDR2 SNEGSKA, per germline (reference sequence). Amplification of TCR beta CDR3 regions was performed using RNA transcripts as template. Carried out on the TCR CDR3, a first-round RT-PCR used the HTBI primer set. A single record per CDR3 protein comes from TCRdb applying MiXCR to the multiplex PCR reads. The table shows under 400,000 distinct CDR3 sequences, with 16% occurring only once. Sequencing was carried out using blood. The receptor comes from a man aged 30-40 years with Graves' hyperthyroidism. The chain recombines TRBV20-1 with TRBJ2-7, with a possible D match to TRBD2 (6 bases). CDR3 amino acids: CSARDFRGTASERYF. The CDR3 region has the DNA TGCAGTGCTAGAGATTTCCGTGGGACTGCGTCCGAGCGGTACTTC.